What follows is one T cell receptor (beta chain) and its context. Its antigen is undetermined. The sample comes from a study of cytomegalovirus exposure and HLA in healthy donors. Findings of the study overall: V- and J-gene trimming in TCR beta was tied to a missense DCLRE1C variant by an analysis performed later.

The PCR used 60 Vbeta and 13 Jbeta primers. The data were produced by immunoSEQ multiplex PCR, yet TCRdb's version contains in-frame clones alone and is incomplete. The sample lists around 170,000 clones; 75% to 90% were seen once. Every donor was a healthy person donating bone marrow. There are 14 residues in the CDR3. The junction had 4 bases not matched to a gene; V was cut back by 4 bases and J by 4 bases. Germline values: CDR1 MNHNY, CDR2 SVGAGI (reference sequence). The V and J genes are TRBV6-6 and TRBJ2-3; 8 nucleotides line up with TRBD2. This TCR derives from a man in his forties in good health and CMV-seropositive. The specimen was PBMCs. CDR3 protein: CASSSGLAADTQYF. CDR3 nucleotides: TGTGCCAGCAGTTCCGGACTAGCTGCAGATACGCAGTATTTT.